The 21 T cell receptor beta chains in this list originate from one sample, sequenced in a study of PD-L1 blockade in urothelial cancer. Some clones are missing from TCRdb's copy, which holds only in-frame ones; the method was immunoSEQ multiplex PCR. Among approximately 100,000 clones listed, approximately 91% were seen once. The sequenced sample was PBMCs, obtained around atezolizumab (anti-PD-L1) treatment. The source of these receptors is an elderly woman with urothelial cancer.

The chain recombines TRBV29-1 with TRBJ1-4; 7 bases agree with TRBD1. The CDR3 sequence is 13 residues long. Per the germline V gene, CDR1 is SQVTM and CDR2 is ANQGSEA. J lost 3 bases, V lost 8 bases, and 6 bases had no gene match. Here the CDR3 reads CSHGTASNEKLFF. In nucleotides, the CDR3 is TGCAGCCACGGGACAGCATCTAATGAAAAACTGTTTTTT.

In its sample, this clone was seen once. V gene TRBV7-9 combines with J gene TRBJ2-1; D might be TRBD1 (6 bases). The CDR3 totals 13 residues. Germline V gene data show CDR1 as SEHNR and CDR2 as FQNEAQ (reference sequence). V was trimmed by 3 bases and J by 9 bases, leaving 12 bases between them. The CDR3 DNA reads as TGTGCCAGCAGCTTCGAACAGGGCACTGAGCAGTTCTTC. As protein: CASSFEQGTEQFF.

The CDR3 sequence is CASSLKANTEAFF. The CDR3 DNA reads TGTGCCAGCAGCTTAAAAGCCAACACTGAAGCTTTCTTT. The chain joins TRBV7-2 to TRBJ1-1; D is unresolved. V dropped 2 bases and J dropped 2 bases, with 6 bases sitting between them. CDR3 length equals 13 residues. Germline CDR1 is SGHTA and CDR2 is FQGNSA.

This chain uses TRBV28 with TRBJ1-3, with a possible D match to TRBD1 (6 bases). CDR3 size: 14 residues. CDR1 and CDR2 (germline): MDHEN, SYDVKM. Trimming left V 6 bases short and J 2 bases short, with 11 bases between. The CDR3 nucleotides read TGTGCCAGCAGCACAGGGCTTACTGGAAACACCATATATTTT. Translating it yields CASSTGLTGNTIYF.

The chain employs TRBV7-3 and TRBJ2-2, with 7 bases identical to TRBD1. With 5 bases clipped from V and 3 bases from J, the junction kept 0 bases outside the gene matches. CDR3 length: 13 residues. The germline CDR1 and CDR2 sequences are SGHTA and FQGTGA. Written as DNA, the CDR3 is TGTGCCAGCAGCCAGGGGGACACCGGGGAGCTGTTTTTT. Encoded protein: CASSQGDTGELFF.

CDR3 sequence (DNA): TGTGCCAGCAGTACACCTCTGGGGGGTATGCACACTGAAGCTTTCTTT. Translated: CASSTPLGGMHTEAFF. The chain recombines TRBV28 with TRBJ1-1, with D possibly being TRBD1 (5 bases). Between the trimmed V and J ends, which lost 5 bases and 3 bases, there was a span of 19 bases. The CDR3 consists of 16 residues. The germline V gene has CDR1 MDHEN and CDR2 SYDVKM.

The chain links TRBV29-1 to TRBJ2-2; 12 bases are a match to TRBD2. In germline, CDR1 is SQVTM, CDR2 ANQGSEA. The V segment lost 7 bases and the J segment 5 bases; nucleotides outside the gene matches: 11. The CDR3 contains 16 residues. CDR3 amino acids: CSGRLAGVVRTGELFF. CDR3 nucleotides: TGCAGCGGTAGACTAGCGGGAGTCGTTCGTACCGGGGAGCTGTTTTTT.

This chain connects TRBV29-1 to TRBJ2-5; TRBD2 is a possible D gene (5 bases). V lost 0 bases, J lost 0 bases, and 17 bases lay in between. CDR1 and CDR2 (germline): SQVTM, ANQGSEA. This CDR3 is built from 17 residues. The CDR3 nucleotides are TGCAGCGTTGAAGATTGGGGAGCGGAGACGTACCAAGAGACCCAGTACTTC. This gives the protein CSVEDWGAETYQETQYF.

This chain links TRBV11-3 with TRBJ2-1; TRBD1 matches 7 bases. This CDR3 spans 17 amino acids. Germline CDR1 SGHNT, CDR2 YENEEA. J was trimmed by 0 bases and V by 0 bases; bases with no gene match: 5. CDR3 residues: CASSLDHRDSSYNEQFF. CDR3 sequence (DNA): TGTGCCAGCAGCTTAGATCACCGGGACAGCTCCTACAATGAGCAGTTCTTC.

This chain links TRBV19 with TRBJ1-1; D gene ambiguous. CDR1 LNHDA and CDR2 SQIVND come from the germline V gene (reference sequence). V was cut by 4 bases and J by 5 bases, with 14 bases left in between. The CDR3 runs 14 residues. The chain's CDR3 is CASSSFGETTEAFF. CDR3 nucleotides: TGTGCCAGTAGTAGCTTCGGAGAGACGACTGAAGCTTTCTTT. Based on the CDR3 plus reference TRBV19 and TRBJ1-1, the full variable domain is DGGITQSPKYLFRKEGQNVTLSCEQNLNHDAMYWYRQDPGQGLRLIYYSQIVNDFQKGDIAEGYSVSREKKESFPLTVTSAQKNPTAFYLCASSSFGETTEAFFGQGTRLTVV.

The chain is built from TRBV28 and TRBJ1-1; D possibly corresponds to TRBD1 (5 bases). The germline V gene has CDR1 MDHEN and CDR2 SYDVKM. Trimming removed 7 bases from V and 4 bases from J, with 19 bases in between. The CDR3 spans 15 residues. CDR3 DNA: TGTGCCAGCACCTCCACGGGGGAGGGGAGCACTGAAGCTTTCTTT. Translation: CASTSTGEGSTEAFF.

The CDR3 nucleotides read TGTGCCAGCAGCTTAGACAGTTTCCAGCCCCAGCATTTT. Residues: CASSLDSFQPQHF. V usage is TRBV7-9 and J usage is TRBJ1-5; D not certain. V was pared by 1 base and J by 7 bases, with 8 bases between. The CDR3 extends over 13 amino acids. Per germline, CDR1 SEHNR and CDR2 FQNEAQ (reference sequence).

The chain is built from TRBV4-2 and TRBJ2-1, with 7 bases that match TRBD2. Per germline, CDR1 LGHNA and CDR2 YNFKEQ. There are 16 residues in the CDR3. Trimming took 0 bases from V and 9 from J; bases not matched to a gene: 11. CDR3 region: CASSQEVGGRGTEQFF. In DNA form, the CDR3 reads TGTGCCAGCAGCCAAGAAGTAGGAGGGAGGGGCACTGAGCAGTTCTTC.

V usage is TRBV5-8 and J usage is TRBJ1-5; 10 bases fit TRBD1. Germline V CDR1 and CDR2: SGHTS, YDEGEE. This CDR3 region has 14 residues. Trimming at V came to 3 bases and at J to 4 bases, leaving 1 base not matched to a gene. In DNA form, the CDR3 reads TGTGCCAGCAGCTGGGACAGGGGAAATCAGCCCCAGCATTTT. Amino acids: CASSWDRGNQPQHF. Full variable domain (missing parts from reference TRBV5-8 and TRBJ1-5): EAGVTQSPTHLIKTRGQQATLRCSPISGHTSVYWYQQALGLGLQFLLWYDEGEERNRGNFPPRFSGRQFPNYSSELNVNALELEDSALYLCASSWDRGNQPQHFGDGTRLSIL.

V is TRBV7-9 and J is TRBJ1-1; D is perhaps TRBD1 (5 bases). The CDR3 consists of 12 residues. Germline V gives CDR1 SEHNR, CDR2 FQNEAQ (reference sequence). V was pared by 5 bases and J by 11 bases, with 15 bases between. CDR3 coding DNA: TGTGCCAGCAGCCGCCGGGGGAGTTCGGCTTTCTTT. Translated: CASSRRGSSAFF.

CDR3 bases: TGTGCCAGCAGCTGGCGGGTTGGAGAGGGAGGCCAGCCCCAGCATTTT. Its translation: CASSWRVGEGGQPQHF. The chain couples TRBV6-6 to TRBJ1-5; no firm D call. V was clipped by 6 bases and J by 7 bases, with 22 bases between them. The CDR3 length is 16 residues. Germline CDR1 MNHNY, CDR2 SVGAGI (reference sequence).

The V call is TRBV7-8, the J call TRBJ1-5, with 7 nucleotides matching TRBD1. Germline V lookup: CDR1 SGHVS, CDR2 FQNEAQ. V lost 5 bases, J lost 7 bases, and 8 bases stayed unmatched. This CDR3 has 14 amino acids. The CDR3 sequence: CASSPGQAGQPQHF. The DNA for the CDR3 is TGTGCCAGCAGCCCCGGACAGGCGGGGCAGCCCCAGCATTTT.

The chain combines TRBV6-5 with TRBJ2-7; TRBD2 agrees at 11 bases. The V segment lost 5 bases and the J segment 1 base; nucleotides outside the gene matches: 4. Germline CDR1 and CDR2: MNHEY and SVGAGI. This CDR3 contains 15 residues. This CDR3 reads CASSSGTSGSYEQYF. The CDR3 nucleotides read TGTGCCAGCAGTAGCGGGACTAGCGGATCCTACGAGCAGTACTTC.

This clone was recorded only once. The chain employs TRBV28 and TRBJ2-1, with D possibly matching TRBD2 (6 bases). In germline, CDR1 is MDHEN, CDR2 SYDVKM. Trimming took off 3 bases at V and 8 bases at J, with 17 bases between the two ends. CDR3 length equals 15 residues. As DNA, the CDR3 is TGTGCCAGCAGTTTTATTGGGACTGTGGGCTATGAGCAGTTCTTC. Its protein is CASSFIGTVGYEQFF.

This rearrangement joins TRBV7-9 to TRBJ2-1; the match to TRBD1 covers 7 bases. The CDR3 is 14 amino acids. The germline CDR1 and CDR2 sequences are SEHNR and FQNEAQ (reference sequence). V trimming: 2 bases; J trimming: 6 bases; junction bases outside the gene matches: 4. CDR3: CASSLSGGSNEQFF. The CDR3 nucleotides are TGTGCCAGCAGCTTATCAGGGGGTAGCAATGAGCAGTTCTTC.

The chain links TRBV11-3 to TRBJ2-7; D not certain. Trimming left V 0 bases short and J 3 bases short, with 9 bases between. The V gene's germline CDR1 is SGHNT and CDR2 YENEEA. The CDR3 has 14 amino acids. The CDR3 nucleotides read TGTGCCAGCAGCTTAGATCGGTACAGCTACGAGCAGTACTTC. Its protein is CASSLDRYSYEQYF.